The 24 T cell receptor beta chains below were found in one sample sequenced in a study of T cell repertoires in cytomegalovirus infection. Their cognate antigens are unknown. TCRdb ran MiXCR on the reads and lists one entry per CDR3 protein. The data contain about 890,000 distinct CDR3 sequences, roughly a third of them seen just once; the ten biggest clones take up around an eighth. The sample here was cultured CD8+ T cells from PBMCs, taken from culture after CMV antigen stimulation. The receptor set was obtained from a human donor in good health (CMV status not recorded). Some clones in this sample may be carry-over from other donors' samples.

This clonotype was counted between two and nine times. The genes are TRBV12-3 or TRBV12-4 and TRBJ1-2; 7 positions match TRBD1. CDR3 length: 15 amino acids. V lost 5 bases to trimming and J lost 5 bases; unmatched junction nucleotides: 11. The CDR3 sequence is CASSILDRALYGYTF. The CDR3, as DNA: TGTGCCAGCAGTATTTTAGACAGGGCCCTTTATGGCTACACCTTC.

The chain uses TRBV7-6 and TRBJ1-1, with D uncertain. Trimming removed 2 bases from V and 0 bases from J, with 7 bases in between. The length of the CDR3 is 14 residues. Germline CDR1 and CDR2: SGHVS and FNYEAQ. CDR3 loop: CASSLFLMNTEAFF. The CDR3 DNA reads as TGTGCCAGCAGCTTATTCCTTATGAACACTGAAGCTTTCTTT.

This clonotype was counted many times. This chain joins TRBV6-1 and TRBJ1-5, with unresolved D. Trimming left V 3 bases short and J 3 bases short, with 6 bases between. The CDR3 loop spans 13 amino acids. The germline gives CDR1 MNHNS, CDR2 SASEGT. The CDR3 region has the DNA TGTGCCAGCAGTGACGGTAACAATCAGCCCCAGCATTTT. It codes for CASSDGNNQPQHF.

This clonotype has ten or more counts. The chain links TRBV7-6 to TRBJ2-5; possibly TRBD2 for D (5 bases). Trimming took 5 bases from V and 3 from J, leaving 16 bases between them. The germline CDR1 and CDR2 sequences are SGHVS and FNYEAQ. The CDR3 sequence is 15 residues long. CDR3 sequence reads: CASSPIGGPEETQYF. The CDR3 DNA follows: TGTGCCAGCAGCCCCATTGGCGGGCCGGAAGAGACCCAGTACTTC. Drawing the rest from reference TRBV7-6 and TRBJ2-5, the complete variable domain is GAGVSQSPRYKVTKRGQDVALRCDPISGHVSLYWYRQALGQGPEFLTYFNYEAQQDKSGLPNDRFSAERPEGSISTLTIQRTEQRDSAMYRCASSPIGGPEETQYFGPGTRLLVL.

The rearrangement joins TRBV6-2 or TRBV6-3 to TRBJ2-3; possible D gene TRBD1, 5 bases. This CDR3 is built from 16 residues. The germline gives CDR1 MNHEY, CDR2 SVGEGT. Trimming left V 7 bases short and J 2 bases short, with 19 bases between. The CDR3 bases are TGTGCCAGCACCATCGACTGGGGCCTTTACACAGATACGCAGTATTTT. This translates into CASTIDWGLYTDTQYF.

The V gene is TRBV6-2 or TRBV6-3, the J gene TRBJ2-7; tentatively, D is TRBD1 (6 bases). V was clipped by 2 bases and J by 2 bases, with 10 bases between them. The germline V gene has CDR1 MNHEY and CDR2 SVGEGT. The CDR3 runs to 14 residues. This chain's CDR3 is CASSYTRQAYEQYV. CDR3 coding DNA: TGTGCCAGCAGTTACACTCGACAGGCCTACGAGCAGTACGTC.

The chain employs TRBV27 and TRBJ2-7; maybe TRBD1 (6 bases). The CDR3 is 14 amino acids. Germline V gene data show CDR1 as MNHEY and CDR2 as SMNVEV (reference sequence). Between the trimmed V and J ends, which lost 5 bases and 3 bases, there was a span of 14 bases. The CDR3 spells CASSLRGGSYEQYV. The CDR3 nucleotides are TGTGCCAGCAGTCTCAGGGGCGGAAGCTACGAGCAGTACGTC.

In regard to this clonotype: One end of the junction does not line up with germline, which may come from a read error. V is TRBV5-4 and J is TRBJ1-1; D gene unclear. This CDR3 spans 13 amino acids. Looked up from germline, CDR1 is SGHNT and CDR2 is YYREEE (reference sequence). For the CDR3, the DNA is TGTGCCAGCAGCTTGTTCCCGAACTCTGAAGCTTTCTTT. Translating gives CASSLFPNSEAFF.

The V call is TRBV13, the J call TRBJ2-5, with 11 bases identical to TRBD1. V lost 5 bases, J lost 0 bases, and 2 bases stayed unmatched. Germline CDR1 PRHDT, CDR2 FYEKMQ (reference sequence). The CDR3 has 15 amino acids. The CDR3 reads CASSGDRGYQETQYF. The CDR3 nucleotides are TGTGCCAGCAGCGGGGACAGGGGGTACCAAGAGACCCAGTACTTC.

CDR3 sequence: CASSLGTVDEAFF. As DNA, the CDR3 is TGTGCCAGCAGCTTAGGCACCGTGGATGAAGCTTTCTTT. This chain uses TRBV7-6 with TRBJ1-1; D gene uncertain. This CDR3 is built from 13 residues. CDR1 and CDR2 from the germline V gene are SGHVS and FNYEAQ. V lost 1 base and J lost 7, with 10 bases in between.

In its sample, this clonotype was seen many times. This chain connects TRBV7-6 to TRBJ2-6; the D gene is possibly TRBD2 (5 bases). The CDR3 has 17 amino acids. V lost 2 bases and J lost 3, with 14 bases in between. Germline CDR1 is SGHVS and CDR2 is FNYEAQ. Here the CDR3 DNA reads TGTGCCAGCAGCTTATCGTCGGGGTTATTTGGGGCCAACGTCCTGACTTTC. It specifies CASSLSSGLFGANVLTF.

V gene TRBV12-3 or TRBV12-4 combines with J gene TRBJ2-5, with a possible D match to TRBD2 (6 bases). The CDR3 has 15 amino acids. V was clipped by 2 bases and J by 0 bases, with 10 bases between them. The CDR3 region has the DNA TGTGCCAGCAGTTTACGGGGGAAGTACCAAGAGACCCAGTACTTC. Translation gives CASSLRGKYQETQYF.

V usage is TRBV13 and J usage is TRBJ2-3; D call uncertain. Trimming shortened V by 1 base and J by 3 bases, and 14 bases separated the two germline ends. The CDR3 is 16 residues long. CDR1 is PRHDT and CDR2 is FYEKMQ in the germline V gene (reference sequence). CDR3 DNA sequence: TGTGCCAGCAGCTTAGATTCCAGCAGCCTTACAGATACGCAGTATTTT. The encoded protein is CASSLDSSSLTDTQYF.

The chain carries TRBV5-1 and TRBJ2-5; TRBD1 matches at 9 bases. This CDR3 has 15 amino acids. The germline V gene has CDR1 SGHRS and CDR2 YFSETQ. V was pared by 3 bases and J by 6 bases, with 9 bases of the junction left unmatched. The DNA for the CDR3 is TGCGCCAGCAGCTCCGGGACAGGGTTTGTAAAGACCCAGTACTTC. Translation: CASSSGTGFVKTQYF.

This clonotype has only a few counts. The chain employs TRBV12-3 or TRBV12-4 and TRBJ2-2; D is possibly TRBD1 (6 bases). With 7 bases removed from V and 0 bases from J, the gap between germline ends came to 12 bases. This CDR3 has 15 residues. For the CDR3, the DNA is TGTGCCAGCACCCGGGACACCTCGAACACCGGGGAGCTGTTTTTT. Residues: CASTRDTSNTGELFF.

This clonotype was observed a handful of times. The V gene is TRBV6-1, the J gene TRBJ1-1; tentatively, D is TRBD1 (6 bases). The CDR3 runs to 13 residues. Germline loops: CDR1 MNHNS, CDR2 SASEGT. V was trimmed by 4 bases and J by 5 bases, leaving 11 bases between them. Here the CDR3 DNA reads TGTGCCAGCAGTGCCAAGAGGGGGACTGAAGCTTTCTTT. It codes for CASSAKRGTEAFF.

The genes are TRBV6-5 and TRBJ2-7; a weak D match, TRBD1 (5 bases). V lost 6 bases and J 3 bases, leaving 15 bases between the germline ends. The germline CDR1 and CDR2 sequences are MNHEY and SVGAGI. The CDR3 totals 14 residues. In DNA, the CDR3 is TGTGCCAGCAGCCCGACAGTAGCTCACTACGAGCAGTACGTC. Amino acids: CASSPTVAHYEQYV.

This rearrangement joins TRBV4-1 to TRBJ1-5; maybe TRBD1 (5 bases). There are 14 residues in the CDR3. With 5 bases removed from V and 7 bases from J, the gap between germline ends came to 15 bases. Per the germline V gene, CDR1 is MGHRA and CDR2 is YSYEKL. The CDR3 DNA is TGCGCCAGCAGCGACGACAGCGCCTACCAGCCCCAGCATTTT. It translates to CASSDDSAYQPQHF.

In this sample, this clonotype turned up a few times. The chain recombines TRBV12-3 or TRBV12-4 with TRBJ2-2, with D unresolved. The V and J ends lost 4 bases and 8 bases respectively, with 17 bases between them. There are 15 residues in the CDR3. CDR3 loop: CASSSPLGFSGELFF. The CDR3 bases are TGTGCCAGCAGTTCCCCCCTCGGGTTTTCTGGGGAGCTGTTTTTT.

This clonotype came up once. The rearrangement links TRBV10-3 to TRBJ2-3; D might be TRBD1 (5 bases). CDR3 length: 13 residues. V lost 3 bases and J lost 3, with 7 bases in between. Per germline, CDR1 ENHRY and CDR2 SYGVKD. CDR3 protein: CAISEDSTDTQYF. CDR3 nucleotides: TGTGCCATCAGTGAAGACAGTACAGATACGCAGTATTTT.

This chain uses TRBV6-2 or TRBV6-3 with TRBJ2-2; D gene ambiguous. CDR1 is MNHEY and CDR2 is SVGEGT in the germline V gene. This CDR3 is 19 amino acids long. V dropped 4 bases and J dropped 2 bases, with 23 bases sitting between them. CDR3 nucleotide sequence: TGTGCCAGCAGTTCCAGGATCTTAGACTTCCCCCATAACACCGGGGAGCTGTTTTTT. It specifies CASSSRILDFPHNTGELFF.

Only a few counts were recorded for this clonotype. The chain couples TRBV2 to TRBJ2-7; the D gene is possibly TRBD2 (5 bases). Germline V gene lookup returns CDR1 SNHLY and CDR2 FYNNEI. V lost 5 bases to trimming and J lost 7 bases, with 15 bases between them. CDR3 length: 13 residues. The CDR3 is CASSKASRPEQYV. DNA for the CDR3: TGTGCCAGCAGTAAGGCTAGCCGACCGGAGCAGTACGTC.

The chain employs TRBV28 and TRBJ2-1; D is undetermined. CDR1 and CDR2 (germline): MDHEN, SYDVKM. The CDR3 is made up of 11 amino acids. V lost 6 bases and J 9 bases, leaving 9 bases between the germline ends. As DNA, the CDR3 is TGTGCCAGCAGCACCTTCTTTGAGCAGTTCTTC. Translation: CASSTFFEQFF. Full variable domain (outside the CDR3, taken from reference TRBV28 and TRBJ2-1): DVKVTQSSRYLVKRTGEKVFLECVQDMDHENMFWYRQDPGLGLRLIYFSYDVKMKEKGDIPEGYSVSREKKERFSLILESASTNQTSMYLCASSTFFEQFFGPGTRLTVL.

The chain joins TRBV10-3 to TRBJ2-3; 11 nucleotides match TRBD2. The V gene's germline CDR1 is ENHRY and CDR2 SYGVKD. The CDR3 totals 15 residues. V shed 6 bases, J shed 2 bases, and the junction held 4 bases outside the gene matches. The DNA of the CDR3 is TGTGCCATCAGAATTAGCGGGGGGGCCACAGATACGCAGTATTTT. Translated, it gives CAIRISGGATDTQYF.